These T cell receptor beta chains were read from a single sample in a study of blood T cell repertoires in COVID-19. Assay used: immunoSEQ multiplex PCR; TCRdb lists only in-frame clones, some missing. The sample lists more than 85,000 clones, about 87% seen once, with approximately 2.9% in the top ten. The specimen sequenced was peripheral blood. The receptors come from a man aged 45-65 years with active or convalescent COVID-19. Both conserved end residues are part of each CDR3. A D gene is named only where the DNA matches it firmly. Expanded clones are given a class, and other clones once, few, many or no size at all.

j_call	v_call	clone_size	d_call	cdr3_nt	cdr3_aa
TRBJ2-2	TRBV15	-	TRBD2	TGTGCCACCACCAATCCCTCTTGGGTAGCGGGCACCGGGGAGCTGTTTTTT	CATTNPSWVAGTGELFF
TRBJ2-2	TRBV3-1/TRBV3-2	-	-	TGTGCCAGCAGCCAATTCAGATCGACCGGGGAGCTGTTTTTT	CASSQFRSTGELFF
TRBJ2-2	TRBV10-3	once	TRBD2	TGTGCCATCACTCGGGAGAGCGGGGGAGGCGCAGCCGGGGAGCTGTTTTTT	CAITRESGGGAAGELFF
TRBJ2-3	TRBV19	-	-	TGTGCCAGTAGTATGGGCCTGGCTTCAGATACGCAGTATTTT	CASSMGLASDTQYF
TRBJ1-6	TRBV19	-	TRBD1	TGTGCCAGTAGTGCCGGGACAGGGACCCCACCCCTCCACTTT	CASSAGTGTPPLHF
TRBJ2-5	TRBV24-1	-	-	TGTGCCACCAGTGATTTTGCAGAAAGCGGGACCCAGTACTTC	CATSDFAESGTQYF
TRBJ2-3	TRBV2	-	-	TGTGCCAGCCAAATCCAGGGGTTAACGCAGTATTTT	CASQIQGLTQYF
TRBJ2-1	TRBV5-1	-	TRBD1	TGCGCCAGCAGCTTAGACAGGGAGAATGAGCAGTTCTTC	CASSLDRENEQFF
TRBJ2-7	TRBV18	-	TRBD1	TGTGCCAGCTCACCTGACGGGACAGGGGGCTACGAGCAGTACTTC	CASSPDGTGGYEQYF
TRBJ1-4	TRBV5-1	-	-	TGCGCCAGCGCGAAACGGGGGGAAGATGAAAAACTGTTTTTT	CASAKRGEDEKLFF
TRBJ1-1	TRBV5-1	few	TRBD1	TGCGCCAGCAGCTTGGGGGATGGGACAGGGAGAACTGAAGCTTTCTTT	CASSLGDGTGRTEAFF
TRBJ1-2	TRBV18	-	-	TGTGCCAGCTCACCACCGCGGGTGGAAAGATATGGCTACACCTTC	CASSPPRVERYGYTF
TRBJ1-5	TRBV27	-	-	TGTGCCAGCACCAACTGGGGGGGTTTCCAGCCCCAGCATTTT	CASTNWGGFQPQHF
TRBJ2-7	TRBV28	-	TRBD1	TGTGCCAGCAGTTCTAAGGGACAGGGGAAGTACGAGCAGTACTTC	CASSSKGQGKYEQYF
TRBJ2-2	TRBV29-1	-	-	TGCAGCGTTAAGGGGGGGACAGGCAACACCGGGGAGCTGTTTTTT	CSVKGGTGNTGELFF
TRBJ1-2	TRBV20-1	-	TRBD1	TGCAGTGCTAGTGACAGGGGGAAATATGGCTACACCTTC	CSASDRGKYGYTF
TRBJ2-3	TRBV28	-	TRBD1	TGTGCCAGCAGCTCCCCTCCCGGGACAGGGATCATTTATACGCAGTATTTT	CASSSPPGTGIIYTQYF
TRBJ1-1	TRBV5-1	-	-	TGCGCCAGCAGCTCGACAGGTCTCCACACTGAAGCTTTCTTT	CASSSTGLHTEAFF
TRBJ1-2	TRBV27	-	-	TGTGCCAGCGCCCCGGGGGGGGTGGGGTATGGCTACACCTTC	CASAPGGVGYGYTF
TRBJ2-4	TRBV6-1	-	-	TGTGCCAGCAGTGGGATACGGGGAGCACTAAAAAACATTCAGTACTTC	CASSGIRGALKNIQYF
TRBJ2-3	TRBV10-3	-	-	TGTGCCATCAGTGATCTGGGGGCGGGCACAGATACGCAGTATTTT	CAISDLGAGTDTQYF
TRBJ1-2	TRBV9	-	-	TGTGCCAGCAGCGATCGGACAGTCTCTAACTATGGCTACACCTTC	CASSDRTVSNYGYTF
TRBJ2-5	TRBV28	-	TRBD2	TGTGCCAGCAGCGCCCCTCTGCGGGGGGCCCACAGGGCCCAGTACTTC	CASSAPLRGAHRAQYF
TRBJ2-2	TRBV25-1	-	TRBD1	TGTGCCACCGGACAGGGGGTGGCCGGGGAGCTGTTTTTT	CATGQGVAGELFF
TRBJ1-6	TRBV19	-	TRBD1	TGTGCCAGTGACAGGGGGCAGAGTAGTTCACCCCTCCACTTT	CASDRGQSSSPLHF
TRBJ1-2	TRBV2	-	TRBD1	TGTGCCGGGGGGACAGGGGGCGACTATGGCTACACCTTC	CAGGTGGDYGYTF
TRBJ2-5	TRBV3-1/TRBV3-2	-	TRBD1	TGTGCCAGCAGCCAGGGACCTCAGGGGGCATCGTGGGAGACCCAGTACTTC	CASSQGPQGASWETQYF
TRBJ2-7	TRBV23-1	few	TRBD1	TGCGCCAGCAGTCCACCACCGGGACAGGGATACGAGCAGTACTTC	CASSPPPGQGYEQYF
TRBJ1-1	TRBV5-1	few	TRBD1	TGCGCCAGCTGGGACGACAGGGGCATGAACACTGAAGCTTTCTTT	CASWDDRGMNTEAFF
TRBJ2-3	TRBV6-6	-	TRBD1	TGTGCCAGCACCCGGGACAGGGTCACAGATACGCAGTATTTT	CASTRDRVTDTQYF
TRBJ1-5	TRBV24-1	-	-	TGTGCCACCCGTCCTAGGCGGGGAATCCAGCCCCAGCATTTT	CATRPRRGIQPQHF
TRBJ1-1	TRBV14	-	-	TGTGCCAGCAGCAAGACAACTGAAGCTTTCTTT	CASSKTTEAFF
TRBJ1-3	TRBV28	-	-	TGTGCCAGCAGTATCACTGGAAACACCATATATTTT	CASSITGNTIYF
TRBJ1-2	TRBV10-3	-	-	TGTGCCATCAGTGAGTTACAGGGTCAGAATGGCTACACCTTC	CAISELQGQNGYTF
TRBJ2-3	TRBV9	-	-	TGTGCCGGCAGCCCAACGGACTTCTCAACTAGCACAGATACGCAGTATTTT	CAGSPTDFSTSTDTQYF
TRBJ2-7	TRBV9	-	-	TGTGCCAGCAGCGTAGTGGGCAGTACCTACGAGCAGTACTTC	CASSVVGSTYEQYF
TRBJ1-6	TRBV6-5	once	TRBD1	TGTGCCAGCAGGACAGGGCCCAGTTCACCCCTCCACTTT	CASRTGPSSPLHF
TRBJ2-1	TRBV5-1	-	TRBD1	TGCGCTAGCAGTTTAGGAGGACAGGGGGCCTGGAATGAGCAGTTCTTC	CASSLGGQGAWNEQFF
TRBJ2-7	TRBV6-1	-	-	TGTGCCAGCAGTGAAACAGACCGTCGCGAGCAGTACTTC	CASSETDRREQYF
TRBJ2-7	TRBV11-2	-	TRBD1	TGTGCCAGCAGTAAGGGATGGGACAGCCGCTACGAGCAGTACTTC	CASSKGWDSRYEQYF
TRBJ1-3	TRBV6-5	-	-	TGTGCCAGCAGTTACTCGCGGCAGGGCGAAAACACCATATATTTT	CASSYSRQGENTIYF
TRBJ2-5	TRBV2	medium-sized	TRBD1	TGTGCCAGCAGGAGACAGGGGGCGCCCCAAGAGACCCAGTACTTC	CASRRQGAPQETQYF
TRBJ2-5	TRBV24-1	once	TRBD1	TGTGCCACCAGTGATTTAAAAGGGGGCGGGGAGACCCAGTACTTC	CATSDLKGGGETQYF
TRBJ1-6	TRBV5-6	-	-	TGTGCCAGCAGCCTCGACAGGAATTCACCCCTCCACTTT	CASSLDRNSPLHF
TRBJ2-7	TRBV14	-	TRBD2	TGTGCCAGCAGCCAAGACGGAGCGGGGGTTCTCTACGAGCAGTACTTC	CASSQDGAGVLYEQYF